This T cell receptor beta chain comes out of a study of T cells in Graves' hyperthyroidism and ophthalmopathy (dated by TCRdb to between 2019 and 2020). Study-wide context: Peripheral blood was collected at initial diagnosis, before any treatment. A discovery cohort of around 100 patients, about 40 with Graves' ophthalmopathy and more than 55 with stable Graves' hyperthyroidism, was used to find distinguishing TCR V-J signatures. In addition, the study compared T-cell repertoires in thyroid tissue and in blood from over 5 Graves' hyperthyroidism patients. Once sampling was done, hyperthyroidism patients were given methimazole at a starting dose of 30 mg daily, whereas ophthalmopathy patients were given high-dose intravenous methylprednisolone. The 75 to 100 discovery patients were divided at random into training and test sets in a 7:3 ratio. Prospective prediction of ophthalmopathy was tested in an independent validation cohort of about 19 hyperthyroidism patients and 17 patients who later progressed to ophthalmopathy. TCR Vbeta CDR3 sequencing of roughly 140 peripheral blood samples (43 ophthalmopathy, 75 or so hyperthyroidism and approximately 17 progressor patients) is reported in the paper.

Broad study findings and their caveats: Sample size was not statistically predetermined, and investigators were not blinded to group allocation. A model built on a 13 V-J signature distinguished ophthalmopathy from stable hyperthyroidism, reaching roughly 88% sensitivity and about 81% specificity in cross-validation and 80%/75% in testing. During validation, the model predicted progression to ophthalmopathy a median of around six months ahead of onset, with around 71% sensitivity and under 85% specificity. Blood samples also contained most of the expanded thyroid clonotypes (frequency above 0.001), which suggests that blood repertoires may reflect thyroid immune responses.

Amplification of TCR beta CDR3 regions was carried out from RNA transcripts. For the first round of RT-PCR on the TCR CDR3, the HTBI primer set was used together with the Qiagen OneStep RT-PCR kit. Libraries were constructed in a second round of multiplex PCR, after which size selection and purification were performed. Sequencing of the libraries was done on an Illumina HiSeq2000 using paired-end 100 bp reads. In the source study's methods: SOAPnuke was used to process the raw data, with reads discarded if the reads contained adapters or uncalled bases, had a mean Phred below 15, or lacked an exact constant-primer or identifier match. High-quality paired reads were merged using COPE v1.2.5, and each unique nucleotide sequence was defined as a clonotype. MiTCR v1.1 was used to align clonotypes to the IMGT TRBV, TRBD and TRBJ reference segments. Only V-J combinations with frequency above 0.0001, covering 99.2% of repertoires, were analysed. The TCS score was defined as F50 (clonal expansion) divided by E x V (chaos), with BLOSUM62-based TCRdist calculated between CDR3 peptides within each V-J. Welch's t-statistics and random forest reduced roughly 500 V-J features to 10 to 15, which were used in a naive Bayes classifier (R e1071). Using fastp at Q25 and MiXCR, TCRdb reprocessed the public reads and kept productive beta chains. Rows merge per CDR3 protein into single entries with the most common DNA and genes. The V and J calls come from TCRdb's annotation, not from the publication. This sample gives 460,000 or so distinct CDR3 sequences in total; approximately 15% of them show up just once. The ten largest clones represent less than 20% of the sample.

A patient counted as having stable Graves' hyperthyroidism if no progression to ophthalmopathy occurred over 18 months of follow-up. Hyperthyroidism patients were newly diagnosed, had a disease duration of under 2 months, and were aged 18 to 65 years. Patients with uncontrolled infections, other autoimmune diseases, pregnancy or lactation were excluded. Clinical symptoms, serum thyroxine and TRAb, thyroid ultrasound, and orbital computed tomography formed the basis for the diagnoses. PBMCs were isolated from 10 ml of fresh peripheral blood by Ficoll-Paque density gradient centrifugation. Total RNA was extracted using Trizol reagent, and RNA quality was assessed on an Agilent 2100 Bioanalyzer. The germline V gene yields SQVTM for CDR1 and ANQGSEA for CDR2. The cysteine opens and the phenylalanine closes a CDR3 of 14 amino acids. CDR3 DNA is the only sequence kept; it has 42 bases, read in frame from the first base. V ends up 7 bases short and J 6 bases short, with an unmatched junction base count of 13.

This clonotype was counted once. Its antigen is still unknown. No base qualities exist here, and no much larger clone lies one base off it. Resting on one read, the evidence is weak. The chain employs TRBV29-1 and TRBJ2-7; TRBD2 matches 9 bases in the middle. The material sequenced was blood. The clonotype originates from a young woman with Graves' hyperthyroidism. The CDR3 protein is CSARVAGVTGEQYF. The nucleotide sequence reads as follows: TGCAGCGCCCGCGTAGCGGGAGTAACCGGCGAGCAGTACTTC.